Below, 14 T cell receptor beta chains from the same sample are listed, as sequenced in a study of siplizumab effects on memory and regulatory T cells. Cells from the mixed lymphocyte reaction underwent coculture for 6 to 7 days at 37 degrees C. The table came from immunoSEQ multiplex PCR; TCRdb's copy has only in-frame clones and leaves some out. Among 15,000 to 25,000 clones listed, around 40% were seen once. These receptors have no known antigen. Sequencing was done on a sample of CFSE-low (dividing) CD4+ T cells sorted from an allogeneic mixed lymphocyte reaction. All receptors derive from a human donor in good health; the cells came from an allogeneic mixed lymphocyte reaction. Some clones in this sample may be carry-over from other donors' samples.

J is TRBJ1-1 and V is TRBV4-2, with 11 bases fitting TRBD1. With V trimmed by 6 bases and J by 7 bases, 10 bases remained unmatched. This CDR3 comprises 15 residues. Per germline, CDR1 LGHNA and CDR2 YNFKEQ. The CDR3 DNA follows: TGTGCCAGCAGTCTTAGGACAGGGGGCGCAGGTGAAGCTTTCTTT. As protein: CASSLRTGGAGEAFF.

The sample holds a few counts of this clone. The chain's CDR3 is CASSQDTPGGTNEKLFF. DNA of the CDR3: TGTGCCAGCAGCCAAGATACCCCAGGGGGAACTAATGAAAAACTGTTTTTT. The chain employs TRBV14 and TRBJ1-4, with TRBD1 matching 7 bases. Germline V gene sequence: CDR1 SGHDN, CDR2 FVKESK. The CDR3 runs 17 residues. V lost 0 bases and J lost 1; bases outside the gene matches: 5. The full variable domain, in which reference TRBV14 and TRBJ1-4 provide the parts outside the CDR3, is EAGVTQFPSHSVIEKGQTVTLRCDPISGHDNLYWYRRVMGKEIKFLLHFVKESKQDESGMPNNRFLAERTGGTYSTLKVQPAELEDSGVYFCASSQDTPGGTNEKLFFGSGTQLSVL.

The chain combines TRBV6-5 with TRBJ1-1; D uncertain. Germline lookup yields CDR1 MNHEY and CDR2 SVGAGI. This CDR3 spans 13 amino acids. The V end was cut by 7 bases, the J end by 2 bases, with 11 bases between. CDR3 sequence: CASNSVINTEAFF. The CDR3 region has the DNA TGTGCCAGCAATAGCGTGATCAACACTGAAGCTTTCTTT.

Ten or more counts support this clone. The chain combines TRBV21-1 with TRBJ2-7. TRBV21-1 is termed a pseudogene. This CDR3 comprises 15 residues. CDR3 residues: CASSDRRDGTYEQYF. For the CDR3, the DNA is TGTGCCAGCAGCGACCGTCGGGACGGGACCTACGAGCAGTACTTC.

The chain carries TRBV7-8 and TRBJ1-4, with D perhaps matching TRBD1 (5 bases). The germline V gene encodes CDR1 SGHVS and CDR2 FQNEAQ. This CDR3 contains 16 residues. Trimming removed 5 bases from V and 8 bases from J, with 21 bases in between. The DNA of the CDR3 is TGTGCCAGCAGCCCCGGGACGGCGAGAGGTGGAGAAAAACTGTTTTTT. This encodes CASSPGTARGGEKLFF. Drawing the rest from reference TRBV7-8 and TRBJ1-4, the complete variable domain is GAGVSQSPRYKVAKRGQDVALRCDPISGHVSLFWYQQALGQGPEFLTYFQNEAQLDKSGLPSDRFFAERPEGSVSTLKIQRTQQEDSAVYLCASSPGTARGGEKLFFGSGTQLSVL.

This sequence joins TRBV7-9 and TRBJ2-2, with D unresolved. CDR3 size: 14 residues. Germline V gives CDR1 SEHNR, CDR2 FQNEAQ (reference sequence). Trimming shortened V by 2 bases and J by 8 bases, and 12 bases separated the two germline ends. Here the CDR3 DNA reads TGTGCCAGCAGCTTAATAAGGCAAACGGGGGAGCTGTTTTTT. Its translation: CASSLIRQTGELFF.

The J gene is TRBJ1-1, the V gene TRBV20-1; 8 bases fit TRBD1. CDR1 DFQATT and CDR2 SNEGSKA come from the germline V gene (reference sequence). The V and J ends lost 4 bases and 11 bases, in that order; junction bases with no gene match: 6. The CDR3 consists of 11 residues. The CDR3 spells CSATGGSLAFF. For the CDR3, the DNA is TGCAGTGCTACAGGGGGCAGTTTGGCTTTCTTT.

The gene calls are TRBV4-1 and TRBJ2-3; TRBD1 agrees at 9 bases. This CDR3 region has 16 residues. The germline V gene encodes CDR1 MGHRA and CDR2 YSYEKL. V shed 4 bases, J shed 5 bases, and the junction held 10 bases outside the gene matches. CDR3 nucleotides: TGCGCCAGCAGCCCCACACAGGGGGCGCATGTAGATACGCAGTATTTT. Its translation: CASSPTQGAHVDTQYF.

By sample share, this clone is medium-sized (0.01 to 0.1%). The V call is TRBV18, the J call TRBJ1-1; no clear D. CDR1 KGHSH and CDR2 LQKENI come from the germline V gene. The ends were cut back, 5 bases at V and 4 bases at J, with 8 bases in the middle. The CDR3 loop spans 12 amino acids. CDR3 amino acids: CASSEFGTEAFF. The CDR3 coding sequence is TGTGCCAGCTCAGAATTCGGCACTGAAGCTTTCTTT.

This clone occurred a few times. The chain carries TRBV6-1 and TRBJ1-1; 9 positions match TRBD1. This CDR3 contains 16 residues. The germline V gene encodes CDR1 MNHNS and CDR2 SASEGT. V gave up 4 bases and J gave up 1 base; unmatched junction bases: 7. CDR3 sequence (DNA): TGTGCCAGCAGTGCGAACAGGGGGCGAGGGAACACTGAAGCTTTCTTT. Its translation: CASSANRGRGNTEAFF.

The table lists this clone with many counts. Germline and junction disagree at one end, which may indicate a read error. The chain recombines TRBV7-9 with TRBJ2-7; 7 nucleotides match TRBD1. CDR3 length equals 13 residues. Per the germline V gene, CDR1 is SEHNR and CDR2 is FQNEAQ (reference sequence). The CDR3: CASSSAQTRQGDF. As DNA, the CDR3 is TGTGCCAGCAGCTCCGCTCAGACGAGACAGGGAGACTTC.

The chain carries TRBV7-3 and TRBJ2-5, with 14 bases identical to TRBD2. The germline CDR1 and CDR2 sequences are SGHTA and FQGTGA. The trim removed 4 bases at V and 5 bases at J, leaving 12 bases unmatched. The CDR3 is 18 amino acids. CDR3 sequence (DNA): TGTGCCAGCAGCTCCGGACTAGCGGGAGGCCTACGGGGGGAGACCCAGTACTTC. Amino acids: CASSSGLAGGLRGETQYF.

This clone is labeled medium-sized. V gene TRBV19 combines with J gene TRBJ2-1, with 9 bases lining up with TRBD1. There are 16 residues in the CDR3. From germline, CDR1 is LNHDA and CDR2 SQIVND (reference sequence). The V and J ends lost 9 bases and 8 bases, in that order; junction bases with no gene match: 17. The chain's CDR3 is CASSSFAGQGTYEQFF. CDR3 nucleotides: TGTGCCAGCTCCAGTTTCGCGGGACAGGGAACGTATGAGCAGTTCTTC.

The CDR3: CASSAGDYTYNEQFF. CDR3 nucleotide sequence: TGTGCCAGCTCAGCAGGTGACTACACCTACAATGAGCAGTTCTTC. The chain has TRBV18 and TRBJ2-1; weak D call: TRBD2 (5 bases). CDR3 length: 15 amino acids. Germline lookup yields CDR1 KGHSH and CDR2 LQKENI. Trimming removed 5 bases at V and 2 bases at J, with 13 bases between.